This TCR beta chain was sequenced in a study of shared clonotypes between healthy human individuals (TCRdb year 2020). Study-wide context: The cohort comprised a couple of women and a few men aged 18 to 49 years. Each donor's leukapheresis produced roughly between roughly 0.94 and 9.5 billion PBMCs. Libraries were prepared and TCR repertoires were sequenced by different laboratories using diverse techniques, in order to increase sequencing depth and limit assay-specific biases. Per donor, three plates each were used for CD4 naive and CD4 memory, two for CD8 naive, and one for CD8 memory. To estimate repertoire size and how much clonotype sharing occurs between individuals, the study deeply sequenced the blood TCR repertoires of roughly 5 healthy adults.

This clone was recorded once. Its recognized antigen is unknown. Per-nucleotide qualities are absent, and no much larger clonotype sits a single base away. Using the deep immunoSEQ assay, TCR CDR3 regions were amplified from genomic DNA by multiplex PCR. Extracted genomic DNA from each cell subset was spread evenly across all wells of several immunoSEQ 96-well plates, with each plate serving as a replicate. For sorted subsets, around 200 ng genomic DNA, equal to 30,000 to 35,000 T cell genomes, was loaded into each replicate PCR. Purified libraries were quantified with a Qubit 3.0 fluorometer, sized on a Bioanalyzer 2100, and re-quantified with the KAPA Library Quantification kit. Every immunoSEQ 96-well plate was sequenced on a separate single-read 150-cycle Illumina NextSeq 550 flow cell. On the authors' methods: Because the immunoSEQ output held only junctional sequences and lacked quality scores, the filtering could not match the filtering applied to full-length reads. To assign V/J genes and CDR3, sequences were annotated against IMGT germline references using PyIR, a Python wrapper for IgBLAST v1.9. Reads with weak V/J assignments (E-value above 1e-6), missing CDR3, stop codons, out-of-frame junctions, or ambiguous translated residues were removed. V3J clonotypes were defined as sequences sharing the same inferred V gene, J gene, and CDR3 amino acid sequence. Percentage overlap between repertoires was calculated by dividing the number of shared unique clonotypes by the size of the smaller repertoire. Repertoire richness was assessed with RTK rarefaction, the Chao1 estimator, and Recon v2.1 estimates of unobserved clonotypes. OLGA was used to compute generation probabilities for all TCRbeta clonotypes that the gDNA method yielded from a handful of donors. Here the immuneACCESS table is served through TCRdb, limited to in-frame sequences with V and J called. Missing clones are a known gap in these copies; in checked studies unresolved V genes cover under half, and the rest lacks a known reason. Clonal size and the V and J genes are those of that table, whereas D and trimming came from the DNA. The table for this sample lists around 2,000,000 clones; just under 95% of them were counted only once. The biggest ten clones account for 0.9% to 1.3% of the sample.

General study outcomes and caveats: Only blood was sampled, and tissue TCR repertoires likely differ from those in blood. Because the study included a small number of donors, the genetic and exposure-history diversity represented was limited. Pairwise subsampling indicated that sequencing depth was expected to affect the degree of clonotype sharing among donors. Even with the large sequencing depth, rarefaction of the sorted-subset datasets indicated that sequencing was incomplete. When a few donors were compared, the shared fraction of clonotypes was around 5% for naive CD4, approximately 3.3% for naive CD8, 2.3% for memory CD4, and less than 0.5% for memory CD8. Higher generation probabilities were observed for clonotypes shared by all four sorted-subset donors than for non-shared clonotypes. Naive subsets generally had larger estimated clonotype richness than memory subsets did.

The germline V gene gives CDR1 as MNHEY and CDR2 as SVGAGI. The CDR3 runs 15 residues from the cysteine to the phenylalanine. Here the CDR3 DNA is all that survives: 45 bases in frame from base 1. V trim: 2 bases; J trim: 9 bases; unmatched bases: 5. CD8 naive samples were CD45RO-negative cells positively selected for CCR7, giving a CD45RA+CCR7+ population that excluded TemRA cells. Donors were healthy HIV-negative adults with no recently reported acute infections or vaccinations. Every donor was a Caucasian adult residing in Nashville, Tennessee, USA. Blood was collected by leukapheresis, and PBMCs were isolated by Ficoll-Histopaque density gradient centrifugation and then cryopreserved in liquid nitrogen vapor phase. Purity and quantity of every magnetically sorted T cell population were checked by analytical flow cytometry. Each sorted fraction had its genomic DNA isolated and then quantified by UV absorbance on a Nanodrop 2000c.

This TCR came from a man aged 18 to 30 in good health. The material sequenced was naive CD8+ T cells sorted from blood. The intended sense of this specimen's cell subset or site label: CD45RA+CCR7+. The sequence is built from TRBV6-5 and TRBJ2-1; 12 nucleotides in the junction match TRBD2. The nucleotide sequence is TGTGCCAGCAGTTACGGGACTAGCGGGTGGACTGAGCAGTTCTTC. It encodes CASSYGTSGWTEQFF.